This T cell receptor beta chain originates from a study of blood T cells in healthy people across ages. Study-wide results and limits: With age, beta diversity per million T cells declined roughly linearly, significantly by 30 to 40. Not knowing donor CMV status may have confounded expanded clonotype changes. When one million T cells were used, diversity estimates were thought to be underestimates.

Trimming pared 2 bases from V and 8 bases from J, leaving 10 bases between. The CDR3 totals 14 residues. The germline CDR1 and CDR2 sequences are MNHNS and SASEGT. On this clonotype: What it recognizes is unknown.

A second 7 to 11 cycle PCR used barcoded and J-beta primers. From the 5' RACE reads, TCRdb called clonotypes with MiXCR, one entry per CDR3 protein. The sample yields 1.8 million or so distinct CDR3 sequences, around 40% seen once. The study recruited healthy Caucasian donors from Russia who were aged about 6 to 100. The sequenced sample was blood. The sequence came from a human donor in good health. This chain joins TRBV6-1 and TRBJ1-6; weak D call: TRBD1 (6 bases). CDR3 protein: CASSEQPGDSPLHF. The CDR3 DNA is TGTGCCAGCAGTGAACAGCCAGGGGATTCACCCCTCCACTTT.